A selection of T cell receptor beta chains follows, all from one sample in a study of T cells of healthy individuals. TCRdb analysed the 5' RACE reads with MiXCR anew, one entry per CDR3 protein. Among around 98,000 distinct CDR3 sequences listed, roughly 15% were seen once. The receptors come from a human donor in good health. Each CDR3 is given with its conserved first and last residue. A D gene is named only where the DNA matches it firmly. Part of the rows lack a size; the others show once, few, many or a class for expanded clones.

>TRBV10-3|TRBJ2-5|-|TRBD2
TGTGCCATCAGTGAGTCTACGGCGGGAGGTGTCGGAGAGACCCAGTACTTC
CAISESTAGGVGETQYF
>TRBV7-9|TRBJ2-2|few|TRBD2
TGTGCCAGCGAACTAGCGGGGCTTGGCGGGGAGCTGTTTTTT
CASELAGLGGELFF
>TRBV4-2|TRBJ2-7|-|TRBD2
TGCGCCAGCAGCCAAGTAGCGGGAGAGGGCTACGAGCAGTACTTC
CASSQVAGEGYEQYF
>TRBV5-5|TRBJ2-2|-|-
TGTGCCAGCAGCTTGATGGCCGGGGAGCTGTTTTTT
CASSLMAGELFF
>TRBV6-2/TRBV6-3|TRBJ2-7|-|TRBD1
TGTGCCAGCACCCGGACAGGGGCGGTTAGCTACGAGCAGTACTTC
CASTRTGAVSYEQYF
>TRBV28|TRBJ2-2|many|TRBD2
TGTGCCAGCAGTTTATGGAGGCTAGCGGGAGGGCCCGGGGAGCTGTTTTTT
CASSLWRLAGGPGELFF
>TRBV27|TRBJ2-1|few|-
TGTGCCAGCAGTTCCCTGACTAATGAGCAGTTCTTC
CASSSLTNEQFF
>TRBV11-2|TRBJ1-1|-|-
TGTGCCAGCAGCTCCTGGACGGGGAACACTGAAGCTTTCTTT
CASSSWTGNTEAFF
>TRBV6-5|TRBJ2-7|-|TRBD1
TGTGCCAGCAGCCAGGGACAGGGTGGTACCTACGAGCAGTACTTC
CASSQGQGGTYEQYF
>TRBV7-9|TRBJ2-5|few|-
TGTGCCAGCATCCGGGACGGGAAAAAAGAGACCCAGTACTTC
CASIRDGKKETQYF
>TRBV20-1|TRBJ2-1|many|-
TGCAGTGCTAGAGAGGGGAGGACTACCTACAATGAGCAGTTCTTC
CSAREGRTTYNEQFF
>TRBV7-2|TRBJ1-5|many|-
TGTGCCAGCAGCTTTGGCTGGGGGGAGCCCCAGCATTTT
CASSFGWGEPQHF
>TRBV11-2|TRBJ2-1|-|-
TGTGCCAGCAGCTTAGATCCCGGCCATGAGCAGTTCTTC
CASSLDPGHEQFF
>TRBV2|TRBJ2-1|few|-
TGTGCCAGCACCCCGCGAGGGGCTGAGCAGTTCTTC
CASTPRGAEQFF
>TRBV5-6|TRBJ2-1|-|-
TGTGCCAGCAGGTTAGGGGAGCATCCCAGAGGGCAGTTCTTC
CASRLGEHPRGQFF
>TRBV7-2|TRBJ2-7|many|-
TGTGCCAGCAGCTTAGCGGGGGGTTACGAGCAGTACTTC
CASSLAGGYEQYF
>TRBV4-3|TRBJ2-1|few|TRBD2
TGCGCCAGCAGCCAGGTAGCGGGAGAGGGTGAGCAGTTCTTC
CASSQVAGEGEQFF
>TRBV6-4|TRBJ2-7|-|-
TGTGCCAGCAGTGACCCCAGCCAGCACCCGACCTACGAGCAGTACTTC
CASSDPSQHPTYEQYF
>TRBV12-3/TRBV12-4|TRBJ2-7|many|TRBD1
TGTGCCAGCAGTCAACCGGGACAGGGGTTCTACGAGCAGTACTTC
CASSQPGQGFYEQYF
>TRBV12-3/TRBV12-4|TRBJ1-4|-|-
TGTGCCAGCAGCCCCCGCGTGGGGGCAACTAATGAAAAACTGTTTTTT
CASSPRVGATNEKLFF
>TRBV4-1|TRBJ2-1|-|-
TGCGCCAGCAGCCAAGGGGGGTTGAGGGCCTCCCACAATGAGCAGTTCTTC
CASSQGGLRASHNEQFF
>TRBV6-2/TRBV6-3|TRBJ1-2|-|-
TGTGCCAGCAGCTCTAGGACAGACTATGGCTACACCTTC
CASSSRTDYGYTF
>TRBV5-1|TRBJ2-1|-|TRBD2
TGCGCCAGCAGCTTGGATGGCGGGAGCCACTACAATGAGCAGTTCTTC
CASSLDGGSHYNEQFF